Shown below are 20 T cell receptor beta chains from a single sample sequenced in a study of blood T cell repertoires in COVID-19. The protocol was immunoSEQ multiplex PCR, while the TCRdb copy is restricted to in-frame clones and leaves out a portion. In the table there are about 150,000 clones, over 75% of which are singletons. The sequenced sample was peripheral blood. The receptor source for this set is a woman in her sixties or seventies with active COVID-19.

V gene TRBV10-3 combines with J gene TRBJ2-3; 7 bases align to TRBD2. There are 16 residues in the CDR3. After removal of 0 bases from V and 2 bases from J, the junction contained 5 bases not matched to a gene. Looked up from germline, CDR1 is ENHRY and CDR2 is SYGVKD. The CDR3 loop is CAISESSSGNTDTQYF. The CDR3 region has the DNA TGTGCCATCAGTGAGTCCTCTAGCGGCAACACAGATACGCAGTATTTT.

This rearrangement joins TRBV6-7 to TRBJ1-5, with 7 bases that match TRBD1. TRBV6-7 is sorted into the ORF group, with uncertain function. This CDR3 has 14 amino acids. V shed 6 bases and J 4 bases; nucleotides not matched to a gene: 6. The CDR3 DNA reads TGTGCCAGCAGGGACAGGAGGGGGAATCAGCCCCAGCATTTT. It codes for CASRDRRGNQPQHF.

V is TRBV10-3 and J is TRBJ2-5; TRBD1 aligns across 9 bases. The length of the CDR3 is 15 residues. CDR1 and CDR2 from the germline V gene are ENHRY and SYGVKD. The ends lost 3 bases at V and 4 bases at J; junction bases unmatched: 6. CDR3 sequence: CAISDSGTGRETQYF. The DNA for the CDR3 is TGTGCCATCAGTGATTCCGGGACAGGGAGAGAGACCCAGTACTTC.

The DNA for the CDR3 is TGTGCCAGCAGCTCGGACAGGGGGGCTCAGTTCTTC. It codes for CASSSDRGAQFF. This sequence joins TRBV11-2 and TRBJ2-1, with 10 bases lining up with TRBD1. Germline V gene sequence: CDR1 SGHAT, CDR2 FQNNGV. The CDR3 runs to 12 residues. Trimming at V came to 4 bases and at J to 13 bases, leaving 4 bases not matched to a gene.

This chain connects TRBV28 to TRBJ1-2; D is undetermined. Germline V gene sequence: CDR1 MDHEN, CDR2 SYDVKM. Trimming removed 3 bases at V and 10 bases at J, with 9 bases between. The CDR3 has 11 residues. The CDR3 region is CASSFTQLYTF. The CDR3 DNA follows: TGTGCCAGCAGTTTCACACAGCTCTACACCTTC.

The V and J genes are TRBV6-4 and TRBJ1-1, with 9 bases aligning to TRBD1. Germline-derived CDR1 and CDR2 are MRHNA and SNTAGT. The CDR3 spans 19 residues. V was clipped by 1 base and J by 6 bases; unmatched bases: 18. CDR3 coding DNA: TGTGCCAGCAGTGACTATATTTCACAGGGGGCCCCAGTAGCGCCTGAAGCTTTCTTT. Amino acid sequence: CASSDYISQGAPVAPEAFF.

The chain carries TRBV28 and TRBJ2-7; TRBD2 agrees at 7 bases. The trim removed 2 bases at V and 3 bases at J, leaving 4 bases unmatched. Germline CDR1 and CDR2: MDHEN and SYDVKM. This CDR3 contains 14 residues. CDR3 loop: CASSLAGVDYEQYF. CDR3 DNA sequence: TGTGCCAGCAGTTTAGCGGGGGTCGACTACGAGCAGTACTTC.

This chain joins TRBV19 and TRBJ1-5; no clear D gene. CDR1 LNHDA and CDR2 SQIVND come from the germline V gene (reference sequence). V was pared by 6 bases and J by 11 bases, with 11 bases between. CDR3 length: 11 amino acids. CDR3 nucleotide sequence: TGTGCCAGTAGAGAGACCGGGACCCAGCATTTT. This sequence encodes CASRETGTQHF.

The genes are TRBV20-1 and TRBJ2-3, with D uncertain. The V end was cut by 7 bases, the J end by 7 bases, with 12 bases between. The CDR3 runs 11 residues. Looked up from germline, CDR1 is DFQATT and CDR2 is SNEGSKA (reference sequence). DNA for the CDR3: TGCAGTGTTCTAGATAGTAATACGCAGTATTTT. It is translated as CSVLDSNTQYF.

The chain links TRBV2 to TRBJ1-4; no reliable D call. Looked up from germline, CDR1 is SNHLY and CDR2 is FYNNEI. This CDR3 has 14 residues. Deletions cut 0 bases from V and 8 bases from J, with 10 bases between. CDR3 protein: CASSEAILVEKLFF. As DNA, the CDR3 is TGTGCCAGCAGTGAAGCGATACTGGTGGAAAAACTGTTTTTT.

V and J are TRBV2 and TRBJ1-1; possibly TRBD1 for D (6 bases). Germline assignment: CDR1 SNHLY and CDR2 FYNNEI. Trimming left V 8 bases short and J 4 bases short, with 14 bases between. This CDR3 has 13 amino acids. CDR3 loop: CASGAGRGTEAFF. CDR3 bases: TGTGCCAGCGGCGCAGGCAGGGGCACTGAAGCTTTCTTT.

The rearrangement uses TRBV10-1 and TRBJ2-5, with 7 positions matching TRBD2. Trimming cost V 0 bases and J 3 bases; bases outside gene matches: 7. Germline V gene lookup returns CDR1 WNHNN and CDR2 SYGVQD (reference sequence). The CDR3 sequence is 16 residues long. CDR3 protein: CASSESRLAAEETQYF. CDR3 nucleotides: TGCGCCAGCAGTGAGTCGAGGCTAGCGGCCGAAGAGACCCAGTACTTC.

The chain has TRBV19 and TRBJ2-6; 11 bases line up with TRBD2. The CDR3 spans 20 residues. Germline CDR1 reads LNHDA; CDR2 reads SQIVND (reference sequence). The trim removed 5 bases at V and 1 base at J, leaving 13 bases unmatched. CDR3 residues: CASSPKTSGMVGSGANVLTF. For the CDR3, the DNA is TGTGCCAGTAGTCCGAAGACTAGCGGGATGGTAGGATCTGGGGCCAACGTCCTGACTTTC.

This chain uses TRBV30 with TRBJ1-4; D is possibly TRBD1 (5 bases). Per germline, CDR1 GTSNPN and CDR2 SVGIG (reference sequence). CDR3 length: 15 amino acids. Trimming left V 0 bases short and J 5 bases short, with 13 bases between. This chain's CDR3 is CAWSVFQGANEKLFF. The DNA for the CDR3 is TGTGCCTGGAGTGTATTCCAGGGCGCAAATGAAAAACTGTTTTTT.

The V gene is TRBV5-1, the J gene TRBJ2-5; D not certain. Germline lookup yields CDR1 SGHRS and CDR2 YFSETQ. V was clipped by 3 bases and J by 5 bases, with 11 bases between them. The CDR3 spans 13 residues. CDR3 loop: CASSSGAFETQYF. CDR3 DNA: TGCGCCAGCAGCTCCGGAGCATTTGAGACCCAGTACTTC.

This clone was detected once. The rearrangement joins TRBV30 to TRBJ2-2, with 10 positions matching TRBD1. J gave up 6 bases and V 3 bases, and 4 bases lay outside the gene matches. This CDR3 is built from 14 residues. Germline values: CDR1 GTSNPN, CDR2 SVGIG (reference sequence). The CDR3 loop is CAWRRDRGAGELFF. In nucleotides, the CDR3 is TGTGCCTGGAGAAGGGACAGGGGAGCCGGGGAGCTGTTTTTT.

A remark on this clone: An end of the junction does not agree with germline; a read error may underlie this. This chain connects TRBV12-5 to TRBJ1-5; TRBD1 is a possible D gene (6 bases). This CDR3 contains 14 residues. CDR1 is LGHNT and CDR2 is FRNRAP in the germline V gene. The chain's CDR3 is CASGRWGGNQPQHF. In DNA form, the CDR3 reads TGTGCTAGTGGAAGGTGGGGGGGCAACCAGCCCCAGCATTTT.

The genes are TRBV2 and TRBJ1-1; 9 bases are shared with TRBD1. The CDR3 runs to 15 residues. Germline-derived CDR1 and CDR2 are SNHLY and FYNNEI. The trim removed 6 bases at V and 0 bases at J, leaving 5 bases unmatched. The CDR3 reads CASRGQGTMNTEAFF. The CDR3 region has the DNA TGTGCCAGCAGAGGACAGGGGACTATGAACACTGAAGCTTTCTTT.

The chain employs TRBV28 and TRBJ2-3; tentatively, D is TRBD1 (5 bases). V lost 6 bases to trimming and J lost 6 bases, with 16 bases between them. This CDR3 has 14 amino acids. CDR1 and CDR2 (germline): MDHEN, SYDVKM. CDR3 nucleotide sequence: TGTGCCAGCAGCCAACTTAGTGGGGCGGATACGCAGTATTTT. Translating it yields CASSQLSGADTQYF. The variable domain in full, with the rest retrieved from reference TRBV28 and TRBJ2-3, is DVKVTQSSRYLVKRTGEKVFLECVQDMDHENMFWYRQDPGLGLRLIYFSYDVKMKEKGDIPEGYSVSREKKERFSLILESASTNQTSMYLCASSQLSGADTQYFGPGTRLTVL.

The rearrangement joins TRBV2 to TRBJ2-2; D possibly corresponds to TRBD2 (5 bases). The CDR3 contains 12 residues. Deletions cut 2 bases from V and 9 bases from J, with 7 bases between. Per germline, CDR1 SNHLY and CDR2 FYNNEI. The CDR3 spells CASSERGWELFF. The CDR3 bases are TGTGCCAGCAGTGAACGGGGATGGGAGCTGTTTTTT.